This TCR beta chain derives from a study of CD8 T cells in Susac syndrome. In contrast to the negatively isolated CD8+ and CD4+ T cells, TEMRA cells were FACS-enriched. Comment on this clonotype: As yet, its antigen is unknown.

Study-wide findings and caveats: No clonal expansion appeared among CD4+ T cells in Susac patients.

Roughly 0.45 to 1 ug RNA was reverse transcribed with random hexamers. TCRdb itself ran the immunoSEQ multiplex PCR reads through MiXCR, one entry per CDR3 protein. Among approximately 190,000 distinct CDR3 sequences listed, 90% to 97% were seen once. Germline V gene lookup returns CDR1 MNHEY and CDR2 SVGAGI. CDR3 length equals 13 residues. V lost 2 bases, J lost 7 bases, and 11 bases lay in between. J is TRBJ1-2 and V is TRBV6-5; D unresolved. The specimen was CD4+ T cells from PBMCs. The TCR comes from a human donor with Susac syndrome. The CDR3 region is CASSYQAYRGYTF. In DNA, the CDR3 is TGTGCCAGCAGTTACCAGGCCTATCGTGGCTACACCTTC.